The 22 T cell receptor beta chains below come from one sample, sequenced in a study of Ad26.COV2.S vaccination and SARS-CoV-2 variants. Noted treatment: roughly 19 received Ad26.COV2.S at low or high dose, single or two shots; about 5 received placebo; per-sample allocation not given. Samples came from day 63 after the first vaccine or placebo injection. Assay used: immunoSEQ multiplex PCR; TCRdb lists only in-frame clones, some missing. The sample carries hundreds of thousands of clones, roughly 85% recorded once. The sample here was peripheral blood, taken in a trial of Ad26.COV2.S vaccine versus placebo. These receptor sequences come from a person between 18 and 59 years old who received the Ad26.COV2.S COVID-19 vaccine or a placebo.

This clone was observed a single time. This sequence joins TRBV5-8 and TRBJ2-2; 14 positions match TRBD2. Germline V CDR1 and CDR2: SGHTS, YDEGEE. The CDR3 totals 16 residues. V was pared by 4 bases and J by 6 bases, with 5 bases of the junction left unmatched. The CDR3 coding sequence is TGTGCCAGCAGCCCTGGACTAGCGGGGGGCTCCGGGGAGCTGTTTTTT. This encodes CASSPGLAGGSGELFF. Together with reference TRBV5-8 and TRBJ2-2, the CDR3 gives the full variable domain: EAGVTQSPTHLIKTRGQQATLRCSPISGHTSVYWYQQALGLGLQFLLWYDEGEERNRGNFPPRFSGRQFPNYSSELNVNALELEDSALYLCASSPGLAGGSGELFFGEGSRLTVL.

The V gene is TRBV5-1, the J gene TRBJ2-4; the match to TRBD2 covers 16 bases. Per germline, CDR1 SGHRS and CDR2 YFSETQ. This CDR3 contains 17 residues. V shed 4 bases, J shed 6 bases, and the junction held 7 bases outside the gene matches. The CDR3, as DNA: TGCGCCAGCAGCCCGGGACTAGCGGGAGGGCCTCCAAACATTCAGTACTTC. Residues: CASSPGLAGGPPNIQYF.

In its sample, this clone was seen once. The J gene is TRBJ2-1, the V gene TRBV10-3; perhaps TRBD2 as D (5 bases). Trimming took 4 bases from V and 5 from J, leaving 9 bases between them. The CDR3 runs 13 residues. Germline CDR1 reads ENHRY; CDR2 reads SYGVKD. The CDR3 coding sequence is TGTGCCATCAGTGGATTGGGAGACAATGAGCAGTTCTTC. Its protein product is CAISGLGDNEQFF.

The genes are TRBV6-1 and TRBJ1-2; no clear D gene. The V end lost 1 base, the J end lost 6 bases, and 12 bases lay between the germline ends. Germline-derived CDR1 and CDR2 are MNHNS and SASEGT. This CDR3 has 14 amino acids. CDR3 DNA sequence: TGTGCCAGCAGTGAAGTCGGGGTCGGGCATGGCTACACCTTC. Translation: CASSEVGVGHGYTF.

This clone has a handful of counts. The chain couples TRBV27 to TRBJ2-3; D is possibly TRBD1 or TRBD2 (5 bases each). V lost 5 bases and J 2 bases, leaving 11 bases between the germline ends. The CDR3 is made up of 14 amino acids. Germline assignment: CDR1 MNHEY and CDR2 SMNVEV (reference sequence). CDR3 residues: CASSGDGPTDTQYF. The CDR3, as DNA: TGTGCCAGCAGTGGGGACGGACCCACAGATACGCAGTATTTT.

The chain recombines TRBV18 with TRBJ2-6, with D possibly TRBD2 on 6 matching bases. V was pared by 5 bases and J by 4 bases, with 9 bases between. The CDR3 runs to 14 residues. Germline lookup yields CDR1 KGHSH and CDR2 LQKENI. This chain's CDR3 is CASSGRTGANVLTF. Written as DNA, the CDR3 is TGTGCCAGCTCAGGGAGGACGGGGGCCAACGTCCTGACTTTC.

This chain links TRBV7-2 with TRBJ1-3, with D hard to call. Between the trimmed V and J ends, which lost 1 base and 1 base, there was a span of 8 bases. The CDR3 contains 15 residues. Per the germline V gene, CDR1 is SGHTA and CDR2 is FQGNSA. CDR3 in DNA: TGTGCCAGCAGCTTAGTATCGGTGTCTGGAAACACCATATATTTT. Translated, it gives CASSLVSVSGNTIYF.

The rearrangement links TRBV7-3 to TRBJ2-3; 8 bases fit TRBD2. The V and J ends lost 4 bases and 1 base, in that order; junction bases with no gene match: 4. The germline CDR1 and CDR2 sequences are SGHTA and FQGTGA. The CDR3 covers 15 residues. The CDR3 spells CASSWIGGGTDTQYF. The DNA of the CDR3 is TGTGCCAGCAGCTGGATCGGGGGGGGCACAGATACGCAGTATTTT.

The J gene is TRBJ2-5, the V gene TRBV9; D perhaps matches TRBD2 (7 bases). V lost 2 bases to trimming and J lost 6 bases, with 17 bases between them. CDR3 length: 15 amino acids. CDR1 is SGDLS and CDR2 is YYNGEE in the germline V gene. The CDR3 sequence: CASSVGWGGEKTQYF. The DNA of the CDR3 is TGTGCCAGCAGCGTTGGGTGGGGGGGCGAGAAGACCCAGTACTTC.

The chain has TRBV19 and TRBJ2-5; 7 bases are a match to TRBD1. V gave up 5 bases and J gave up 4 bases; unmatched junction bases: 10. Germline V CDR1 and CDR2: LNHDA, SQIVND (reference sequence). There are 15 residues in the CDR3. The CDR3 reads CASSPGTALVETQYF. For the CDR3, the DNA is TGTGCCAGTAGTCCGGGGACAGCCTTAGTAGAGACCCAGTACTTC.

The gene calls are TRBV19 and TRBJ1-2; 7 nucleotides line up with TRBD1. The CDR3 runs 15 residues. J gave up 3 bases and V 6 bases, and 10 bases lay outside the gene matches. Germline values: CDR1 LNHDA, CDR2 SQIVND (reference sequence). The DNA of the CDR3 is TGTGCCAGTAGCCCTCCGGGACAGACCTACTATGGCTACACCTTC. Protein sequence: CASSPPGQTYYGYTF.

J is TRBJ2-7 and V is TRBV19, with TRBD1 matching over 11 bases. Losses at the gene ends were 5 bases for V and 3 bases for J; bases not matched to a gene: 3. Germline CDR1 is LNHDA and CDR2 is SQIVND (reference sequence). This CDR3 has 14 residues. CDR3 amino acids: CASSVGTGGYEQYF. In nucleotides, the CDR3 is TGTGCCAGTAGTGTGGGGACAGGGGGCTACGAGCAGTACTTC.

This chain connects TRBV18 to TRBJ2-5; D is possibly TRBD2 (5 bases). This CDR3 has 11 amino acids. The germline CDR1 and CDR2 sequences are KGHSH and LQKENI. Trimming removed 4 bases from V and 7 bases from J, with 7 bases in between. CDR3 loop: CASSLRGTQYF. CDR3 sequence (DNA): TGTGCCAGCTCACTACGGGGGACCCAGTACTTC.

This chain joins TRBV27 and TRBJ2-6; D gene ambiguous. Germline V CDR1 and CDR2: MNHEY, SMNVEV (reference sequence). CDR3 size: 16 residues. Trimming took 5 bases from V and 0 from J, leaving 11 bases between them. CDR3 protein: CASSRARSSGANVLTF. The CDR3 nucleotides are TGTGCCAGCAGTCGCGCCCGTAGCTCTGGGGCCAACGTCCTGACTTTC.

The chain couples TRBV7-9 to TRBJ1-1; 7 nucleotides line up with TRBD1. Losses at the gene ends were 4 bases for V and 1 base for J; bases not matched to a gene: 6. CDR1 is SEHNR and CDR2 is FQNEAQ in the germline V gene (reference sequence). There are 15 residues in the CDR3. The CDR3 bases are TGTGCCAGCAGCTGGACAGGAGATGGGAACACTGAAGCTTTCTTT. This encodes CASSWTGDGNTEAFF.

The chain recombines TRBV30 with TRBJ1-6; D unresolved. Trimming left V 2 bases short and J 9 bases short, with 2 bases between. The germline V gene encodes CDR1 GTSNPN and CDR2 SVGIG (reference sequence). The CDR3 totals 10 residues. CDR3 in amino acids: CAWSPSPLHF. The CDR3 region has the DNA TGTGCCTGGAGTCCTTCACCCCTCCACTTT.

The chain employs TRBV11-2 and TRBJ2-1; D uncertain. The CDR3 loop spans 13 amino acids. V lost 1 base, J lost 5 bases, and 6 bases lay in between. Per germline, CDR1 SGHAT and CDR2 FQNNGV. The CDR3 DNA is TGTGCCAGCAGCTTAGGACGCGACAATGAGCAGTTCTTC. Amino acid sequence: CASSLGRDNEQFF.

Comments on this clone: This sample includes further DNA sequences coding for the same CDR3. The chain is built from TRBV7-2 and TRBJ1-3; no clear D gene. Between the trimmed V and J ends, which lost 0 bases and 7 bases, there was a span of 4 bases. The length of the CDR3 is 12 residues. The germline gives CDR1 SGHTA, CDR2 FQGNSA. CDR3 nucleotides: TGTGCCAGCAGCTTAGCGGGGAACACCATATATTTT. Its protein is CASSLAGNTIYF.

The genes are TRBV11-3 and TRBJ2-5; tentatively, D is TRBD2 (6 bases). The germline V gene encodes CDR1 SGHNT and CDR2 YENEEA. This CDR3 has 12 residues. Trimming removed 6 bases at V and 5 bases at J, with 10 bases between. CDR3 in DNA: TGTGCCAGCAGGGGGGGTTCGGAGACCCAGTACTTC. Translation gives CASRGGSETQYF.

The CDR3 DNA sequence: TGTGCCAGCAGGCAACCCGGACAGGGGAATGAAAAACTGTTTTTT. Residues: CASRQPGQGNEKLFF. This chain links TRBV6-5 with TRBJ1-4; 9 bases map to TRBD1. CDR1 is MNHEY and CDR2 is SVGAGI in the germline V gene. Trimming took 6 bases from V and 5 from J; bases not matched to a gene: 7. This CDR3 spans 15 amino acids.

CDR3 in DNA: TGTGCCAGCAGCTTCGTTGCCTATGGCTACACCTTC. It is translated as CASSFVAYGYTF. This chain links TRBV7-9 with TRBJ1-2; no clear D. V shed 3 bases and J shed 4 bases, with 6 bases lying between them. This CDR3 spans 12 amino acids. CDR1 SEHNR and CDR2 FQNEAQ come from the germline V gene (reference sequence).

CDR3 protein: CASSRGLRGYTF. The CDR3 DNA reads TGTGCCAGCAGCCGGGGACTTCGTGGCTACACCTTC. This chain links TRBV14 with TRBJ1-2; weak D call: TRBD1 (5 bases). With 4 bases removed from V and 7 bases from J, the gap between germline ends came to 10 bases. The CDR3 sequence is 12 residues long. Germline V gene data show CDR1 as SGHDN and CDR2 as FVKESK.